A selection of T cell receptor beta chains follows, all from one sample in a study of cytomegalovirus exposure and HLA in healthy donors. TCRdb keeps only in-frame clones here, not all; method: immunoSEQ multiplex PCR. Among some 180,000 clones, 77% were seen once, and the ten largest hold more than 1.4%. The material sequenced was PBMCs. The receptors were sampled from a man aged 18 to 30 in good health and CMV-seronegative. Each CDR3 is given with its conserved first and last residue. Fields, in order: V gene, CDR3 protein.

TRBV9 CASSPGVLRAYYGYTF
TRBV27 CASSPRGRGTYEQYF
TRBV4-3 CASSQGSPRPGDNEQFF
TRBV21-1 CASSKGTMTASGRWDSYNEQFF
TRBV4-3 CASSERTGGEALNSPLHF
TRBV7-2 CASRGQPALNTEAFF
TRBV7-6 CASSPTAGGTGNTIYF
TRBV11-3 CASSSSPGLADFYEQYF
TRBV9 CASSPTAGTLGNEQFF
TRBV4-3 CASSQGGGGSSYNEQFF
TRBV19 CASDRGPGTEAFF
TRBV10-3 CAISGSVLAGGKETQYF
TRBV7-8 CASSFLSSSGSTDTQYF
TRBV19 CASSIDSLGYQPQHF
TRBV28 CASGWAGNQPQHF
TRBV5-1 CASRPRGDSLGYTF
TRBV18 CASSLTGTYEQYF
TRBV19 CASSRVGTGPTYEQYF
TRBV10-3 CAISESGGSSYEQYF
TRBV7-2 CASSLAGEGETQYF
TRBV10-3 CAISDPGTGGDEQFF
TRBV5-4 CASSFERGSGTGELFF
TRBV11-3 CASSLDRPSGMGAKNIQYF
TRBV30 CAWNRGGMDHTEAFF
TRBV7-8 CASSPRRTGLSEQYF
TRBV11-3 CASSLDSGRGGYGYTF
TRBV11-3 CASSLTGQVTLYGYTF
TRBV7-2 CASSETGGTDTQYF
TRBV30 CAWTGQLNEKLFF
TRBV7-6 CASRPDTARRATEAFF
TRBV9 CASSVGLAGGYNEQFF
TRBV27 CASSCNRDGYF
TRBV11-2 CASSLEASGGEQFF
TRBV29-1 CSVTGHYGRRGQETQYF
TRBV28 CASSFGGGSPDTQYF
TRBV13 CASSFSGTHYGYTF
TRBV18 CASSPRRGIETQYF
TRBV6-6 CASSYLGLSNQPQHF
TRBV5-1 CASSRGTGNSYEQYF
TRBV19 CASSIAQGYGYTF
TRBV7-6 CASSPTLQGYTEAFF
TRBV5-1 CASRDFLTGELFF
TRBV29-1 CSVRGGGGAPDTQYF
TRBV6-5 CASSPGTGYYEQYF
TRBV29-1 CSVGRTGESYNEQFF
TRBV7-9 CASSPGGDRRDTEAFF
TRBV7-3 CASSSRTGGAFF
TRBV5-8 CAARGWNGNQPQHF
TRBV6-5 CASSYREKDTQYF
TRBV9 CASSVRTGGVETQYF
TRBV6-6 CASSTIQDTEAFF
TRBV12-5 CASGLVTYEQYF
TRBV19 CASSKTGAANYGYTF
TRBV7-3 CASSLSTQGNTEAFF
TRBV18 CASSPSGPPYGQYF
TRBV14 CASSQVSSSEAFF
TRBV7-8 CASSLTVDINTEAFF
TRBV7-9 CASSPRDRGNSPLHF
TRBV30 CAWSVLMNTEAFF
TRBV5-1 CASSRGQGNNEQFF